This TCR beta chain originates from a study of shared clonotypes between healthy human individuals. Germline-derived CDR1 and CDR2 are ENHRY and SYGVKD. V was cut by 2 bases and J by 11 bases, with 7 bases left in between. The CDR3 contains 11 residues. Sequenced by immunoSEQ multiplex PCR; TCRdb stores in-frame clones only, minus some. The sample carries roughly 1 million clones, approximately 72% recorded once. Input material: memory CD4+ T cells sorted from blood. Subset denoted: CD45RA-negative fraction. The rearrangement joins TRBV10-3 to TRBJ1-5, with a tentative D call TRBD1 (5 bases). This sequence originates from a man aged 18 to 30 in good health. The CDR3 sequence: CAISEGGSQHF. CDR3 in DNA: TGTGCCATCAGTGAGGGGGGGTCCCAGCATTTT.